Judged by abundance, the clone carrying this T cell receptor (beta chain) is large. Germline V lookup: CDR1 LNHDA, CDR2 SQIVND (reference sequence). V shed 5 bases and J shed 4 bases, with 6 bases lying between them. The CDR3 consists of 12 residues. Peripheral blood genomic DNA, not sorted cells or RNA, was the template. This specimen comes from a study of T cell repertoires in aging, cancer and after chemotherapy. TRB rearrangements spanning V, D and J were amplified using mixed TRB-A/B primers. One entry per CDR3 protein, called by TCRdb with MiXCR from the multiplex PCR reads. Here the sample spans 2,500 to 3,500 distinct CDR3 sequences, 25% to 30% being singletons.

V usage is TRBV19 and J usage is TRBJ1-5, with D unclear. The material sequenced was blood. The clonotype originates from a human donor with a solid tumor. The CDR3, as DNA: TGTGCCAGTAGTCCTCGGAATCAGCCCCAGCATTTT. Residues: CASSPRNQPQHF.